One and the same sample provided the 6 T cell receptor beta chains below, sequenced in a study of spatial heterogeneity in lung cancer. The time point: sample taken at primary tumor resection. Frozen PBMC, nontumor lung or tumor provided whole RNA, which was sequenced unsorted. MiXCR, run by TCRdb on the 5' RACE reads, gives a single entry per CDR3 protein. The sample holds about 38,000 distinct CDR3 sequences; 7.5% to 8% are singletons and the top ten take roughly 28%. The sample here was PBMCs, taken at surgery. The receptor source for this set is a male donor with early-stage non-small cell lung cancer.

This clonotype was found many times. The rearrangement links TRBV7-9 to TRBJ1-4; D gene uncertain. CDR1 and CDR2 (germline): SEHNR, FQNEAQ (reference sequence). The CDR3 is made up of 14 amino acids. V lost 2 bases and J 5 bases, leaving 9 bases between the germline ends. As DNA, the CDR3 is TGTGCCAGCAGCTTAATGTTGGAAAATGAAAAACTGTTTTTT. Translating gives CASSLMLENEKLFF.

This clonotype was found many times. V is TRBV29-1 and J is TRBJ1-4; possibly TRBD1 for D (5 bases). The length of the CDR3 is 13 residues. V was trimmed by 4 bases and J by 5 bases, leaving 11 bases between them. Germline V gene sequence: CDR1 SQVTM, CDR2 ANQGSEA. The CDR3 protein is CSVGGSGNEKLFF. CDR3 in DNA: TGCAGCGTTGGGGGCAGTGGAAATGAAAAACTGTTTTTT.

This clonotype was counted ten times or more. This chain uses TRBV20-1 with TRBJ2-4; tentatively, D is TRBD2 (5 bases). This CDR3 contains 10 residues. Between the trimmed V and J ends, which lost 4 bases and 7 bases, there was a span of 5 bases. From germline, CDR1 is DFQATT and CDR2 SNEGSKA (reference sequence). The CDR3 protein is CSATGNIQYF. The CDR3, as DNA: TGCAGTGCTACGGGGAACATTCAGTACTTC.

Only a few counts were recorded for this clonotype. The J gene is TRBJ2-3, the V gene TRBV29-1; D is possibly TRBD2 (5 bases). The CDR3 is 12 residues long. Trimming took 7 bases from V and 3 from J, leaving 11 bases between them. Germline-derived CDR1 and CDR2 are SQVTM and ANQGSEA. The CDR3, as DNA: TGCAGCGCCAAGGAGCGGACAGATACGCAGTATTTT. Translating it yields CSAKERTDTQYF.

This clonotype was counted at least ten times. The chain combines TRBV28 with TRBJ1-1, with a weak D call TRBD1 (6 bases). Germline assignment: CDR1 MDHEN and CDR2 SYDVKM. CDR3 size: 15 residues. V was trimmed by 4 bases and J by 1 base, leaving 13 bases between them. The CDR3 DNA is TGTGCCAGCAGTTGGGGGCTAGGGACGAACACTGAAGCTTTCTTT. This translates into CASSWGLGTNTEAFF.

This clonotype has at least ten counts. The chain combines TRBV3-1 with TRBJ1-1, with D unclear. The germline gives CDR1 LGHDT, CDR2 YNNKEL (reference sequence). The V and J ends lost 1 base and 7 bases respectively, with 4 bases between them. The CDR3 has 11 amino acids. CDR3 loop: CASSQGSEAFF. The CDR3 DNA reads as TGTGCCAGCAGCCAAGGCAGTGAAGCTTTCTTT.